This TCR beta chain was sequenced in a study of blood T cell repertoires in COVID-19. The table came from immunoSEQ multiplex PCR; TCRdb's copy has only in-frame clones and leaves some out. Found here are 140,000 to 150,000 clones, roughly 88% of them singletons; the top ten hold 4.3%. Ages ranged from about 18 to 100 years, with residence in approximately 23 US areas. Symptom resolution, clearance, or two negative PCRs marked donors in Cohort 3 as recovered. This CDR3 is built from 15 residues. Deletions cut 0 bases from V and 7 bases from J, with 14 bases between. The TCR comes from a man aged 45 to 65 who had recovered from COVID-19. The gene calls are TRBV5-3 and TRBJ2-1, with a possible D match to TRBD1 (5 bases). TRBV5-3 is known as an ORF, though its function is uncertain. The sequenced sample consisted of PBMCs or T cells enriched from blood (not recorded which). CDR3 loop: CARSLGWGRNNEQFF. Here the CDR3 DNA reads TGTGCCAGAAGCTTGGGATGGGGCAGGAATAATGAGCAGTTCTTC.